The clone carrying this T cell receptor (beta chain) was observed a handful of times. Its antigen is unidentified. CDR3 length: 15 residues. The germline V and J ends were trimmed by 2 bases and 4 bases, with 14 bases remaining between them. Germline-derived CDR1 and CDR2 are KGHSH and LQKENI. Sequencing used immunoSEQ multiplex PCR; TCRdb keeps in-frame clones, though not all of them. The data hold approximately 60,000 clones, with roughly 50% observed a single time. The data originate from a study of cytotoxic CD8 clonotypes in ibrutinib-treated CLL. General study findings and limits: On treatment, the uncommon public clonotypes contracted or remained stable. Clonality, elevated at ibrutinib response, dropped back toward baseline at progression.

Sequenced here: PBMCs, sampled after 24 months of ibrutinib treatment. The chain uses TRBV18 and TRBJ1-2; D perhaps matches TRBD1 (5 bases). The TCR sequence derives from a human donor with chronic lymphocytic leukemia. This CDR3 is CASSPWGEYSYGYTF. In DNA form, the CDR3 reads TGTGCCAGCTCACCATGGGGGGAGTATAGCTATGGCTACACCTTC.